This paragraph reports one T cell receptor beta chain. The data were produced by immunoSEQ multiplex PCR, yet TCRdb's version contains in-frame clones alone and is incomplete. The repertoire holds roughly 570,000 clones, with about 98% as singletons. This record comes from a study of shared clonotypes between healthy human individuals. This CDR3 contains 13 residues. Germline values: CDR1 SGHVS, CDR2 FNYEAQ. V gave up 5 bases and J gave up 9 bases, with 14 bases separating them. CD45RO-negative cells were positively selected for CCR7, leaving out terminally differentiated effector memory CD45RA+ cells.

The chain links TRBV7-6 to TRBJ2-1; D remains unclear. Sequencing input: naive CD8+ T cells sorted from blood. This clonotype originated in a man younger than 45 in good health. Here the CDR3 reads CASSPQWAVEQFF. CDR3 in DNA: TGTGCCAGCAGCCCCCAGTGGGCAGTTGAGCAGTTCTTC.